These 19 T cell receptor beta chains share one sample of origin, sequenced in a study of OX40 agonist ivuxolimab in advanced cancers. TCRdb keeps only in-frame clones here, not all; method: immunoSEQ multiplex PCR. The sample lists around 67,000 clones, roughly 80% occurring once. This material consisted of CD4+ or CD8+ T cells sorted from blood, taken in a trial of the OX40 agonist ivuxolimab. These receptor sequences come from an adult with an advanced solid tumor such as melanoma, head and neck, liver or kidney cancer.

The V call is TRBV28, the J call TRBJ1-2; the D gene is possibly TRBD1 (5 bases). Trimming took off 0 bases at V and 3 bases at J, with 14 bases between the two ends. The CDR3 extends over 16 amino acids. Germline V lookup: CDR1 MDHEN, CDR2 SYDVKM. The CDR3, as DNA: TGTGCCAGCAGTTTATGGTCGGGGGTACTGCACTATGGCTACACCTTC. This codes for CASSLWSGVLHYGYTF.

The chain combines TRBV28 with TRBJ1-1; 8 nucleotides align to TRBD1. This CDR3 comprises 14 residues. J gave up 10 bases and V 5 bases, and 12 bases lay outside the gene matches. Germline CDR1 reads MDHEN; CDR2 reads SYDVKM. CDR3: CASSTDRGRGVAFF. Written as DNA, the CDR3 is TGTGCCAGCAGTACCGACAGGGGACGGGGTGTAGCTTTCTTT.

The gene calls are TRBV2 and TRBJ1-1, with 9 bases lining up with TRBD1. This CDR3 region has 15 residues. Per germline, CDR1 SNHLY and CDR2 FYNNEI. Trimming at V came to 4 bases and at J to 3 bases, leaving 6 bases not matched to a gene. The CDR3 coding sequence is TGTGCCAGCAGTGTAACAGGGGGCGCGGACACTGAAGCTTTCTTT. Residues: CASSVTGGADTEAFF.

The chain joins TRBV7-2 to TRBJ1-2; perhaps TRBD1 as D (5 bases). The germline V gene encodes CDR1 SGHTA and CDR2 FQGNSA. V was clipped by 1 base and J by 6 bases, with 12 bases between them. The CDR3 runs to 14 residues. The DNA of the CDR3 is TGTGCCAGCAGCTTAGTATTTATGGGGGATGGCTACACCTTC. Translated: CASSLVFMGDGYTF.

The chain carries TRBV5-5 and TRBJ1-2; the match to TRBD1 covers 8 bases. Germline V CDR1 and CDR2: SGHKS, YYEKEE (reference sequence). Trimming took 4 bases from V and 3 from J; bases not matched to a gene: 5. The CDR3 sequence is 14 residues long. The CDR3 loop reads CASSKRTGHYGYTF. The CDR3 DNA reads TGTGCCAGCAGCAAAAGGACAGGGCACTATGGCTACACCTTC.

In DNA form, the CDR3 reads TGTGCCATCAGTGAGTCGACTGGGGGACGAGGTAACAATGAGCAGTTCTTC. This sequence encodes CAISESTGGRGNNEQFF. This chain joins TRBV10-3 and TRBJ2-1; D assignment may be TRBD1 or TRBD2 (5 bases each). The length of the CDR3 is 17 residues. Trimming took 0 bases from V and 5 from J, leaving 17 bases between them. Germline CDR1 is ENHRY and CDR2 is SYGVKD.

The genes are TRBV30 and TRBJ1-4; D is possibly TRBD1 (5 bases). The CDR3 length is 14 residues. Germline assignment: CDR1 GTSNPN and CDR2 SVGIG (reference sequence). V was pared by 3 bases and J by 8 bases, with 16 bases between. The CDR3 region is CAWRRRQGGEKLFF. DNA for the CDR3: TGTGCCTGGAGAAGAAGGCAGGGCGGCGAAAAACTGTTTTTT.

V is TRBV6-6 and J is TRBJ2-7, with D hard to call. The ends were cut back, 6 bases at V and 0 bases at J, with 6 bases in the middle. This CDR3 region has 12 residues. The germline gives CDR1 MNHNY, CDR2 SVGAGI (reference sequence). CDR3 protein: CASSGSSYEQYF. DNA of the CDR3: TGTGCCAGCAGCGGCAGCTCCTACGAGCAGTACTTC.

CDR3 sequence: CASAPGRGWDTEAFF. CDR3 DNA: TGTGCCAGCGCTCCGGGCAGGGGGTGGGACACTGAAGCTTTCTTT. V is TRBV11-1 and J is TRBJ1-1; 7 nucleotides match TRBD1. The CDR3 spans 15 residues. The germline V gene encodes CDR1 SGHAT and CDR2 FQDESV (reference sequence). Losses at the gene ends were 8 bases for V and 3 bases for J; bases not matched to a gene: 12.

CDR3 sequence (DNA): TGTGCCAGCAGCCAAGGAACACCCGGGACTAGCGGAATGAGGCTGTTCTTC. Translation gives CASSQGTPGTSGMRLFF. The chain couples TRBV4-2 to TRBJ2-1, with 11 bases matching TRBD2. Losses at the gene ends were 1 base for V and 15 bases for J; bases not matched to a gene: 17. Germline V gene lookup returns CDR1 LGHNA and CDR2 YNFKEQ. The CDR3 is 17 residues long.

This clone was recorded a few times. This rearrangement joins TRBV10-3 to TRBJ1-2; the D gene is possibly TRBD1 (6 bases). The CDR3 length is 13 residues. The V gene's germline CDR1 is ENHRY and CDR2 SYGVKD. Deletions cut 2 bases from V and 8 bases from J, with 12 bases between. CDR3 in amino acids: CAISEQGLEGYTF. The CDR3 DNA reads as TGTGCCATCAGTGAGCAGGGGTTAGAAGGCTACACCTTC.

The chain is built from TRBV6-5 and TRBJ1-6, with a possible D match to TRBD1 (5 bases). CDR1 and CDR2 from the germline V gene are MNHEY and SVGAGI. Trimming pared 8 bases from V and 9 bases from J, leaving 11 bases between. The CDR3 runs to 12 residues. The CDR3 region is CASRQGASPLHF. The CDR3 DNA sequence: TGTGCCAGCCGCCAGGGAGCTTCACCCCTCCACTTT.

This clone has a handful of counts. CDR3 sequence (DNA): TGTGCCAGCTCACCAGCGACGACCTATGGCTACACCTTC. Protein: CASSPATTYGYTF. This sequence joins TRBV18 and TRBJ1-2, with D unresolved. Germline CDR1 is KGHSH and CDR2 is LQKENI. Trimming stripped 2 bases from V and 4 bases from J, with 8 bases between. This CDR3 has 13 residues.

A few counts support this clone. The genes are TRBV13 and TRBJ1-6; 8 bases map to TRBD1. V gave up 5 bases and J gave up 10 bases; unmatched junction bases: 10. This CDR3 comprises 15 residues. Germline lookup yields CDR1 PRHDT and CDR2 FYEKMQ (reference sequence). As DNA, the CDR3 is TGTGCCAGCAGCCCAGGGGGCGCGAGGGGGTCACCCCTCCACTTT. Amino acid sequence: CASSPGGARGSPLHF.

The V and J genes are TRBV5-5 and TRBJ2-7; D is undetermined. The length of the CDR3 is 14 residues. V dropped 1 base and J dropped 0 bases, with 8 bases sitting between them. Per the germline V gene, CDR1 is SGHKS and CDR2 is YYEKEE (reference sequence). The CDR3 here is CASSLNDYSYEQYF. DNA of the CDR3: TGTGCCAGCAGCTTGAATGATTACTCCTACGAGCAGTACTTC.

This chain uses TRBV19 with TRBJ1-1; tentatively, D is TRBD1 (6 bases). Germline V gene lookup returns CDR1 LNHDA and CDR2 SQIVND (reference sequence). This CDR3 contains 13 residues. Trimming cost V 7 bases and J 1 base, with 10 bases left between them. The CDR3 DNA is TGTGCCAGTATCAAGACAGGGAACACTGAAGCTTTCTTT. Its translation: CASIKTGNTEAFF.

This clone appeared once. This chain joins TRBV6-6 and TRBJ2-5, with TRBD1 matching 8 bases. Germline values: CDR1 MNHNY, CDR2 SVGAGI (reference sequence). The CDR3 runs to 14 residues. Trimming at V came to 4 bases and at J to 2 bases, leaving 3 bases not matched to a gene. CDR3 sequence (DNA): TGTGCCAGCAGTTCCAGGGGGCCGCAAGAGACCCAGTACTTC. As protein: CASSSRGPQETQYF.

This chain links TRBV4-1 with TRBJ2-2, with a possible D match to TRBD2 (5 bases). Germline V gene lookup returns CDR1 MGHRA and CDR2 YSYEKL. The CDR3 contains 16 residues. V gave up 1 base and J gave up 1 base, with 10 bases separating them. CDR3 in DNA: TGCGCCAGCAGCCAAGCGCTAGCTTTGAACACCGGGGAGCTGTTTTTT. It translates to CASSQALALNTGELFF.

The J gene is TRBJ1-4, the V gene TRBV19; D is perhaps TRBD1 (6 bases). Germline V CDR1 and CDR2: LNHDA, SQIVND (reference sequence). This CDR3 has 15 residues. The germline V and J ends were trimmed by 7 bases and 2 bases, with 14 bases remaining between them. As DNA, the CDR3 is TGTGCCAGTACTCCCAACAGGGCGACTAATGAAAAACTGTTTTTT. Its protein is CASTPNRATNEKLFF.